This T cell receptor (beta chain) was sequenced in a study of early T cells in non-severe SARS-CoV-2 infection. About the study: Alpha and beta chains were unpaired, from unsorted whole-blood bulk RNA. Overall study results and limits: VDJdb matching favored anti-spike CD8 responses, missing private and CD4 specificities.

Individually, cDNA molecules had unique molecular identifiers attached to them. TCRdb reanalysed the 5' RACE reads using MiXCR and keeps one entry per CDR3 protein. The table lists some 40,000 distinct CDR3 sequences, around 6% of them singletons. This clonotype was found many times. The antigen is unknown. Per germline, CDR1 SGHAT and CDR2 FQNNGV. The trim removed 4 bases at V and 0 bases at J, leaving 14 bases unmatched. CDR3 length: 18 amino acids. This chain joins TRBV11-2 and TRBJ2-5; 7 bases map to TRBD1. Sequenced material: whole blood, taken at baseline. The source of this sequence is an adult who was a healthcare worker with PCR-confirmed SARS-CoV-2 infection or an uninfected control (not recorded which). Here the CDR3 reads CASSSKVLAGQDQETQYF. The CDR3 coding sequence is TGTGCCAGCAGCTCAAAGGTTCTGGCAGGACAGGACCAAGAGACCCAGTACTTC.